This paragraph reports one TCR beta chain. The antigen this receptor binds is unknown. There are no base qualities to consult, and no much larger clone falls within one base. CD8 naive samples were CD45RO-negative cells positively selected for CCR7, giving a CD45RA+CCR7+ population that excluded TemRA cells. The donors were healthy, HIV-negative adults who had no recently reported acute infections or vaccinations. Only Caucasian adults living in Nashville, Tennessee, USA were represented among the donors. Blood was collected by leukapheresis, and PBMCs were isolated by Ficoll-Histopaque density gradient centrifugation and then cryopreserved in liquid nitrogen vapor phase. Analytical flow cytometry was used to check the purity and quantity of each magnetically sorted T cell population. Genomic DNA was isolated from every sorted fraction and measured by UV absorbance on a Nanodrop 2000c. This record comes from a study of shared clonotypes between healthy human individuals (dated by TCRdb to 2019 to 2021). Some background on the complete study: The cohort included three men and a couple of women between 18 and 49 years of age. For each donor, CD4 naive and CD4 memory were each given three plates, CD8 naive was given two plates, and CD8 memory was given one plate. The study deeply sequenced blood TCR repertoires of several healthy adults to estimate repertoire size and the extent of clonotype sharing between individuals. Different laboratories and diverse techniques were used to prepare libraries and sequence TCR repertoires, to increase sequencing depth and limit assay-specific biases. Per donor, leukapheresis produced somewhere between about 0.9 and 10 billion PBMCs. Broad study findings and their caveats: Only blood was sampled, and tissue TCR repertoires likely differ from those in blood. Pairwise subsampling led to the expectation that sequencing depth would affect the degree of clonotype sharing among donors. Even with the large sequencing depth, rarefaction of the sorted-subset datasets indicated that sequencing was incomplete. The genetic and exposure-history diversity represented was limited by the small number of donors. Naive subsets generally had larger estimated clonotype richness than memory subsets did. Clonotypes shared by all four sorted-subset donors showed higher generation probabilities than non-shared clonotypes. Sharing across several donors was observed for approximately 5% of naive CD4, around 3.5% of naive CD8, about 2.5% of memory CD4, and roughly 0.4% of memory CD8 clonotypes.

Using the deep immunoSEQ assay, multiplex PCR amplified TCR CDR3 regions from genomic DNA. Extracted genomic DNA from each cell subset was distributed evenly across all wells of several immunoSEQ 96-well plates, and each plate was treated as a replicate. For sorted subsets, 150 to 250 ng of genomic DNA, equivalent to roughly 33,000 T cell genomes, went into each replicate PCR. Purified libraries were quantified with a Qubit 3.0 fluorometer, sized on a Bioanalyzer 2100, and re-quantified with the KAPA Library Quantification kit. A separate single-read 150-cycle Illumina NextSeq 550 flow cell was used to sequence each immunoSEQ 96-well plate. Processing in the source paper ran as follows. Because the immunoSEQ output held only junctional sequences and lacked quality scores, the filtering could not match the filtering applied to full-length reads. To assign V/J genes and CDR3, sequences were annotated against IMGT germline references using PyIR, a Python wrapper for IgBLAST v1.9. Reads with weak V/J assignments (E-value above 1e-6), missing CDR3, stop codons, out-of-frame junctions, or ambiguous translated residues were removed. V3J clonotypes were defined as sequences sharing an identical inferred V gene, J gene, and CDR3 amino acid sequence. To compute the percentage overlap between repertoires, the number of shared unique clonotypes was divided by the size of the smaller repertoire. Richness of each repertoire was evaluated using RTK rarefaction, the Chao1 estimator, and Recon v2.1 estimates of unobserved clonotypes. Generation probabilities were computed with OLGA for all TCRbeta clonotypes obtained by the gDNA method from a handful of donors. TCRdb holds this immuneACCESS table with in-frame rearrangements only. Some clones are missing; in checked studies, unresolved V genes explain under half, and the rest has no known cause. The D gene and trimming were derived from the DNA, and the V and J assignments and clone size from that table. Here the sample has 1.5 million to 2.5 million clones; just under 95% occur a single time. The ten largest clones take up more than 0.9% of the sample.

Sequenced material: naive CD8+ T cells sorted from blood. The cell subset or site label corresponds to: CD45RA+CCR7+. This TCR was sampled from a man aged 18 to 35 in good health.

The base sequence is TGTGCCAGCAGCTTTGGTATAGACAGCTCCTACAATGAGCAGTTCTTC. This gives the protein CASSFGIDSSYNEQFF. This receptor chain uses TRBV7-9 and TRBJ2-1; the D gene is possibly TRBD1, with 5 bases matching. A distance of 12 bases separates the germline ends of V and J, which lose 3 bases and 0 bases respectively. The cysteine opens and the phenylalanine closes a CDR3 of 16 amino acids. Only the CDR3 part of the read is kept: 48 bases, read in frame from the first base. The germline V gene encodes CDR1 SEHNR and CDR2 FQNEAQ (reference sequence).